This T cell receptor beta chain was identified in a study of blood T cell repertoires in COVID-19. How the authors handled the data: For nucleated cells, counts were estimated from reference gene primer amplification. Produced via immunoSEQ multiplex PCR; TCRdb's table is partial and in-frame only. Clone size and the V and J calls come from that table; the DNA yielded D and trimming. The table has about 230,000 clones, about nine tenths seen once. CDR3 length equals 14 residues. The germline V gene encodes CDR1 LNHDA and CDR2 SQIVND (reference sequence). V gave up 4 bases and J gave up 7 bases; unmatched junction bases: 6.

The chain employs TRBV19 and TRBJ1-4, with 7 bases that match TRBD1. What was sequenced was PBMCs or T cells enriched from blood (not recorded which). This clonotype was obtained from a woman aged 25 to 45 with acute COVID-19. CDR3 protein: CASSNRGEGEKLFF. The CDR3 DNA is TGTGCCAGTAGTAACAGGGGTGAAGGTGAAAAACTGTTTTTT.